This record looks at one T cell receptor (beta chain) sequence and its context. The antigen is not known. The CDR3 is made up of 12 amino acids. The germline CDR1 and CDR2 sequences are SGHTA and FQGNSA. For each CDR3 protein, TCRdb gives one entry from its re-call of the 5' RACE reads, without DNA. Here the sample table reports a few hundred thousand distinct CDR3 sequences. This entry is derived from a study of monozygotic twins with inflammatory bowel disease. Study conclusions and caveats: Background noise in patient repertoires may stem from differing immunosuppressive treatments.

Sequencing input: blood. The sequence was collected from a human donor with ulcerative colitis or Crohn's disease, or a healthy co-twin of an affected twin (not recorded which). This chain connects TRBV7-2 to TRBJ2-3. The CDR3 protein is CAGSLAVDTQYF. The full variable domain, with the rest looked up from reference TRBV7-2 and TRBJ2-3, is GAGVSQSPSNKVTEKGKDVELRCDPISGHTALYWYRQSLGQGLEFLIYFQGNSAPDKSGLPSDRFSAERTGGSVSTLTIQRTQQEDSAVYLCAGSLAVDTQYFGPGTRLTVL.